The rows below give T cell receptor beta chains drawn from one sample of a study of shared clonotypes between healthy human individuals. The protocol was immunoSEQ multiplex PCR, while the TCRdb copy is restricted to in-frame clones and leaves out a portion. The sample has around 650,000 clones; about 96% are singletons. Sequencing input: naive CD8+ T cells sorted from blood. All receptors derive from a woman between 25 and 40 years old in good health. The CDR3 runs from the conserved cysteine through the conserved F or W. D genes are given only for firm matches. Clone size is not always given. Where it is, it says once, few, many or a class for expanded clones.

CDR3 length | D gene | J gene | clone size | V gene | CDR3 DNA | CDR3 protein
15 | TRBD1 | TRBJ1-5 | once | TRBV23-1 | TGCGCCAGCAGTTCCCGGACAGGGTGCAATCAGCCCCAGCATTTT | CASSSRTGCNQPQHF
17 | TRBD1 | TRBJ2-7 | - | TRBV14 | TGTGCCAGCAGCCAAGAGTCGAGGACAGGGAGCATCTACGAGCAGTACTTC | CASSQESRTGSIYEQYF
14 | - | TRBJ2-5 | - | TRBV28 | TGTGCCAGCAGTCCCCGCCAGGACGAAGAGACCCAGTACTTC | CASSPRQDEETQYF
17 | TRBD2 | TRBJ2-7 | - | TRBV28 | TGTGCCAGCAGTTCGAGACTAGCGGGGGCCCCTGAGGACGAGCAGTACTTC | CASSSRLAGAPEDEQYF
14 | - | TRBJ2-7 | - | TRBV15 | TGTGCCACCAGCAGAGATGGGCGAGGCTACGAGCAGTACTTC | CATSRDGRGYEQYF
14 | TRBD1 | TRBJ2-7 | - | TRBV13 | TGTGCCAGCAGCCCGCGGGACAGGGTTTACGAGCAGTACTTC | CASSPRDRVYEQYF
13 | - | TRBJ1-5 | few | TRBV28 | TGTGCCAGCAGGCCGGGACGCTATCAGCCCCAGCATTTT | CASRPGRYQPQHF
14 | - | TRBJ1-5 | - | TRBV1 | TGCACCAGCAGCCAAGCGAGAGGGTTGCTGCCCCAGCATTTT | CTSSQARGLLPQHF
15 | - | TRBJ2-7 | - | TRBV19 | TGTGCCAGTAGTATAGTCCCCTCAAGAGGCAACGAGCAGTACTTC | CASSIVPSRGNEQYF
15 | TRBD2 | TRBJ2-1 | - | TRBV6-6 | TGTGCCAGCAGTCCGATAGCGGGAGAAAGGAGTGAGCAGTTCTTC | CASSPIAGERSEQFF
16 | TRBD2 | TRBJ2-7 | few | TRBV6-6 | TGTGCCAGCAGTCCTAGGACTAGCGGGAGGGCCAACGAGCAGTACTTC | CASSPRTSGRANEQYF
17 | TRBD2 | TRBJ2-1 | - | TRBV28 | TGTGCCAGCAATCCTTTGGGACTAGCGGGAGCCTACAATGAGCAGTTCTTC | CASNPLGLAGAYNEQFF
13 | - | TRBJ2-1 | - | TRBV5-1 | TGCGCCAGCAGCCCCGACATCTACAATGAGCAGTTCTTC | CASSPDIYNEQFF
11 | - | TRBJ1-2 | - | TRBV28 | TGTGCCAGCAGTTTTCCGAGTGGCTACACCTTC | CASSFPSGYTF
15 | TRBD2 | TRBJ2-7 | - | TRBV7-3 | TGTGCCAGCAGCTACCTAGCGGGGGCCCCTTACGAGCAGTACTTC | CASSYLAGAPYEQYF
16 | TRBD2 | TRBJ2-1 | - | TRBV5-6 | TGTGCCAGCAGCCCAACCGGGACTAGCCTCTACAATGAGCAGTTCTTC | CASSPTGTSLYNEQFF